This T cell receptor beta chain came from a study of spatial heterogeneity in lung cancer. Broader study findings: Tumoral mutation counts were tracked by counts of expanded intratumoral alpha and beta TCRs.

Regarding this clonotype: Its cognate antigen is unknown.

Using its own MiXCR run on the 5' RACE reads, TCRdb lists one record per CDR3 protein. This table has around 2,500 distinct CDR3 sequences, about 52% appearing once. Time point indicated: sample taken at primary tumor resection. This CDR3 comprises 13 residues. The V end lost 2 bases, the J end lost 12 bases, and 17 bases lay between the germline ends. Germline CDR1 is MNHNY and CDR2 is SVGAGI (reference sequence). This material consisted of lung tumor tissue, taken at surgery. This clonotype was obtained from a male donor with early-stage non-small cell lung cancer. V and J are TRBV6-6 and TRBJ2-7; maybe TRBD2 (6 bases). The CDR3 sequence: CASSYDRTGERYF. The CDR3 DNA is TGTGCCAGCAGTTACGATCGGACGGGAGAACGGTACTTC.